A single sample gave rise to the 5 T cell receptor beta chains below, sequenced in a study of CD8 T cells in ankylosing spondylitis (dated by TCRdb to between 2016 and 2019). Libraries were constructed by 5' RACE. The sequencing machine was an Illumina HiSeq 2500. Clones were called with MiXCR by TCRdb after fastp trimmed the public reads at Q25, and only in-frame beta chains were retained. Each record represents a unique CDR3 protein, reported with the most common genes and DNA among its rows. For this sample there are some 220,000 distinct CDR3 sequences; 10% appear just once. Clones ranked in the top ten supply about 2.8% of the sample. Sequencing used blood, either unsorted or a sorted T cell fraction (not recorded which). These receptors were collected from a male donor with ankylosing spondylitis or in good health (not recorded which).

This clonotype showed up many times. This chain uses TRBV12-3 or TRBV12-4 with TRBJ2-5; 14 bases are a match to TRBD2. This CDR3 is built from 16 residues. The V segment lost 6 bases and the J segment 6 bases; nucleotides outside the gene matches: 9. CDR3: CASSPAGTSGSKTQYF. Here the CDR3 DNA reads TGTGCCAGCAGCCCCGCCGGGACTAGCGGGAGCAAGACCCAGTACTTC.

This clonotype was counted only a few times. The CDR3 region has the DNA TGTGCCAGCAGCCTCCGGGGCTTGGAAAACATTCAGTACTTC. It codes for CASSLRGLENIQYF. J is TRBJ2-4 and V is TRBV14; the D gene could be TRBD1 or TRBD2 (5 bases each). Between the trimmed V and J ends, which lost 4 bases and 5 bases, there was a span of 12 bases. The CDR3 spans 14 residues. Germline V CDR1 and CDR2: SGHDN, FVKESK.

This clonotype came up many times. This chain joins TRBV20-1 and TRBJ2-7; 9 bases map to TRBD1. This CDR3 comprises 14 residues. Germline CDR1 is DFQATT and CDR2 is SNEGSKA (reference sequence). V shed 5 bases, J shed 0 bases, and the junction held 5 bases outside the gene matches. This chain's CDR3 is CSAPRTGASYEQYF. In DNA, the CDR3 is TGCAGTGCTCCTCGGACAGGGGCCTCCTACGAGCAGTACTTC.

As for this clonotype: A much larger clonotype is one base distant, so this may be a read error. The J gene is TRBJ2-7, the V gene TRBV5-1, with D possibly being TRBD1 or TRBD2 (6 bases each). The CDR3 sequence is 14 residues long. CDR1 is SGHRS and CDR2 is YFSETQ in the germline V gene. The CDR3 reads CANSLEGVLGEQYF. In DNA, the CDR3 is TGCGCCAACAGCTTGGAGGGGGTCCTGGGCGAGCAGTACTTC.

This clonotype showed up many times. V gene TRBV30 combines with J gene TRBJ2-5; D possibly corresponds to TRBD2 (6 bases). Germline V gene data show CDR1 as GTSNPN and CDR2 as SVGIG (reference sequence). The CDR3 runs 13 residues. V was cut by 6 bases and J by 5 bases, with 16 bases left in between. CDR3 in amino acids: CACHGTSPETQYF. CDR3 nucleotide sequence: TGTGCCTGCCACGGGACTTCCCCCGAGACCCAGTACTTC.